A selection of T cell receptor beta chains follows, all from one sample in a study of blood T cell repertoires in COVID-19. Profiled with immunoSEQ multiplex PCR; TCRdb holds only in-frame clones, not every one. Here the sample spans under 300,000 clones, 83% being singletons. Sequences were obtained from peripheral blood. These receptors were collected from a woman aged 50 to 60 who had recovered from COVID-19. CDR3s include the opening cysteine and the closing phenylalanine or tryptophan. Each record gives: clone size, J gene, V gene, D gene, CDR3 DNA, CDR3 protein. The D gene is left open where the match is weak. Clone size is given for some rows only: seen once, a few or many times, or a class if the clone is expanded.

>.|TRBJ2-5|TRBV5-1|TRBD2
TGCGCCAGCAGCCAGACTAGCGACCAAGAGACCCAGTACTTC
CASSQTSDQETQYF
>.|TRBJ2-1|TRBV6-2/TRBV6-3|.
TGTGCCAGCAGTTTTGGGACTCTATACAATGAGCAGTTCTTC
CASSFGTLYNEQFF
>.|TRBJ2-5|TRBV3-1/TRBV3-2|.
TGTGCCAGCAGCCAAGAACCCGGGTCCCAAGAGACCCAGTACTTC
CASSQEPGSQETQYF
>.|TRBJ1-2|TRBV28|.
TGTGCCAGCAGTTTATTATTAGGAGAGGCGTGGAACTATGGCTACACCTTC
CASSLLLGEAWNYGYTF
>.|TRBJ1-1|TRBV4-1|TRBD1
TGCGCCAGCAGCTTGGGACAGGGCTCACCAAAAGCTTTCTTT
CASSLGQGSPKAFF
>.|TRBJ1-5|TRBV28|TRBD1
TGTGCCAGCAGTCTGGGACAGGAAAAGGGACGAAATCAGCCCCAGCATTTT
CASSLGQEKGRNQPQHF
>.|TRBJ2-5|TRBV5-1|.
TGCGCCAGCAGCTGGACAGCCGGGGAGACCCAGTACTTC
CASSWTAGETQYF
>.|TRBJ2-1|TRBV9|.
TGTGCCAGCAGCCCTCCAAGTAGCGCTATATCCTACAATGAGCAGTTCTTC
CASSPPSSAISYNEQFF
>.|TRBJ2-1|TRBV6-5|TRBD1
TGTGCCAGCAGTTACTGGGGACAGGTCTCCTACAATGAGCAGTTCTTC
CASSYWGQVSYNEQFF
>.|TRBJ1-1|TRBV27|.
TGTGCCAGCAGTCCTAATTTCTTGAACACTGAAGCTTTCTTT
CASSPNFLNTEAFF
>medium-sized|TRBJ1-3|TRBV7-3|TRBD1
TGTGCCAGCAGCGAATCAGGGGGTTTTGGAAACACCATATATTTT
CASSESGGFGNTIYF
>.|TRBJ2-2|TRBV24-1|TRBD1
TGTGCCACTGGAGACAGGGGGCTAACGGGGAACACCGGGGAGCTGTTTTTT
CATGDRGLTGNTGELFF
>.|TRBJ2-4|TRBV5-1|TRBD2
TGCGCCAGCAGCTTGGCCCTAGCGGGGGGGAGCATTCAGTACTTC
CASSLALAGGSIQYF
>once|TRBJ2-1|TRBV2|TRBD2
TGTGCCAGCAGTGGTCAGCTAGCGGGAGGCGATGAGCAGTTCTTC
CASSGQLAGGDEQFF
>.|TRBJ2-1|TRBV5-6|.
TGTGCCAGCAGCTTGGGTCCTACTGAGCAGTTCTTC
CASSLGPTEQFF